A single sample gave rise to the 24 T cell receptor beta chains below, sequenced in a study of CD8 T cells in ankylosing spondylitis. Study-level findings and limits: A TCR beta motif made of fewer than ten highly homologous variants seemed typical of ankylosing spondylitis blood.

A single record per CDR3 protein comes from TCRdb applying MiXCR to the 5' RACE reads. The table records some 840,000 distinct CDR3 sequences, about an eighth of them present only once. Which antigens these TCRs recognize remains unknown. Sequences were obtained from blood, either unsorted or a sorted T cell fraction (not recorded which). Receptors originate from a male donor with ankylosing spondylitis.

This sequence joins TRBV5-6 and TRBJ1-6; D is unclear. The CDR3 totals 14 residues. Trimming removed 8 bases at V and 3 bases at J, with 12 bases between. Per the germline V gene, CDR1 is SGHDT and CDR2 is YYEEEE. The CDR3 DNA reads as TGTGCCAGGAGCCCCGGGCACTATAATTCACCCCTCCACTTT. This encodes CARSPGHYNSPLHF.

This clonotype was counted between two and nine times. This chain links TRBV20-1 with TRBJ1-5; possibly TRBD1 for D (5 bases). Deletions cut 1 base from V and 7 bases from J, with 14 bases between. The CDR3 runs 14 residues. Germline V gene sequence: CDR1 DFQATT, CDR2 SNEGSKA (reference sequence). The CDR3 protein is CSARVAMGDQPQHF. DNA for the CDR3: TGCAGTGCTAGAGTTGCGATGGGGGACCAGCCCCAGCATTTT.

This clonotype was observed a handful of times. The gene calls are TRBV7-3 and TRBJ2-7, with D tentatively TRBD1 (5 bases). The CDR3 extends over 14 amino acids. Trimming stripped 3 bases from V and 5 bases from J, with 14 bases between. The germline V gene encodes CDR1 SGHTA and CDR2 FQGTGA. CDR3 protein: CASSFGPGLDEQYF. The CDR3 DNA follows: TGTGCCAGCAGCTTTGGGCCAGGGTTGGACGAGCAGTACTTC.

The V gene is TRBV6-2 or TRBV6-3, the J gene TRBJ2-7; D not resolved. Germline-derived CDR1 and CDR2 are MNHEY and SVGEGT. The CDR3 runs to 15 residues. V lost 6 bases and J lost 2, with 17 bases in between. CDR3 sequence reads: CASRVTRAQAYEQYF. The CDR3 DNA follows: TGTGCCAGCAGGGTGACACGGGCTCAAGCCTACGAGCAGTACTTC.

CDR3: CASSTTGTSGNRDTQYF. The CDR3 nucleotides read TGTGCCAGCTCAACAACCGGGACTAGCGGGAACCGCGATACGCAGTATTTT. The chain employs TRBV18 and TRBJ2-3; 13 bases line up with TRBD2. The germline CDR1 and CDR2 sequences are KGHSH and LQKENI. The V gene end was trimmed by 5 bases and the J gene end by 6 bases; junction bases not matched to a gene: 11. CDR3 length equals 17 residues.

The CDR3 is CASRSRGWGTEAFF. For the CDR3, the DNA is TGTGCCAGCAGGTCTAGGGGTTGGGGCACTGAAGCTTTCTTT. The rearrangement joins TRBV2 to TRBJ1-1, with D possibly matching TRBD1 (5 bases). Germline lookup yields CDR1 SNHLY and CDR2 FYNNEI. V lost 6 bases, J lost 4 bases, and 15 bases lay in between. The CDR3 is 14 residues long.

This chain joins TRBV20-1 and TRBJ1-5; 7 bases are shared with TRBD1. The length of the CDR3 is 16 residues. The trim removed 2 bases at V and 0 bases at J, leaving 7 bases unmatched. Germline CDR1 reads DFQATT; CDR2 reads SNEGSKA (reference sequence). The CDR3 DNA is TGCAGTGCTAGACCCACGACAGGGAGTAGCAATCAGCCCCAGCATTTT. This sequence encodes CSARPTTGSSNQPQHF.

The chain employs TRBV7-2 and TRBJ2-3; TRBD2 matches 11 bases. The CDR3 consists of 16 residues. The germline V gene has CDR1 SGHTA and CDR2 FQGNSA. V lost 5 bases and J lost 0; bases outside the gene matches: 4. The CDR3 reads CASSITSGGSTDTQYF. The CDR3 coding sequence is TGTGCCAGCAGCATAACTAGCGGGGGTAGCACAGATACGCAGTATTTT.

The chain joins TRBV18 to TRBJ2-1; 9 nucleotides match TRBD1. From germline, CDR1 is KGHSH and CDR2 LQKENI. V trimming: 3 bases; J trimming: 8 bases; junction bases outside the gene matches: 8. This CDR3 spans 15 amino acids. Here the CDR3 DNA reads TGTGCCAGCTCACCCGCACAGGGGGCGCGAGATGAGCAGTTCTTC. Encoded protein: CASSPAQGARDEQFF.

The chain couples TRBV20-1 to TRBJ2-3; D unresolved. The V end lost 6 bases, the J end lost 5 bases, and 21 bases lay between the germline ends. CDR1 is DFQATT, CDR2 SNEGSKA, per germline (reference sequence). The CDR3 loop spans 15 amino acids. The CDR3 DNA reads TGCAGTGCCGCTTCCCGGCCCCCAACCAGAGATACGCAGTATTTT. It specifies CSAASRPPTRDTQYF.

Here the CDR3 DNA reads TGTGCCAGCAGTTCCCCAGGAGACCTCCATGGCTACACCTTC. It encodes CASSSPGDLHGYTF. The chain employs TRBV6-5 and TRBJ1-2; D gene uncertain. The CDR3 sequence is 14 residues long. Germline CDR1 and CDR2: MNHEY and SVGAGI. Trimming cost V 4 bases and J 6 bases, with 15 bases left between them.

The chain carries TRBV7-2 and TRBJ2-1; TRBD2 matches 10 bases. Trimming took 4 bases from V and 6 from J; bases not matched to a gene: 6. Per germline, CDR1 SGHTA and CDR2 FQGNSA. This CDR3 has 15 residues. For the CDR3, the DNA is TGTGCCAGCAGCTCCGGGACTAGCGCCCTCAATGAGCAGTTCTTC. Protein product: CASSSGTSALNEQFF.

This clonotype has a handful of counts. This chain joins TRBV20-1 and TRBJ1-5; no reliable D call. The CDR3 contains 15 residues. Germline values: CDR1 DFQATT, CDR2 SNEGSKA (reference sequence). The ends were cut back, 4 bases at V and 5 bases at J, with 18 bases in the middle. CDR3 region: CSATPGPVLDQPQHF. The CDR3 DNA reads TGCAGTGCTACCCCCGGGCCGGTTTTGGATCAGCCCCAGCATTTT.

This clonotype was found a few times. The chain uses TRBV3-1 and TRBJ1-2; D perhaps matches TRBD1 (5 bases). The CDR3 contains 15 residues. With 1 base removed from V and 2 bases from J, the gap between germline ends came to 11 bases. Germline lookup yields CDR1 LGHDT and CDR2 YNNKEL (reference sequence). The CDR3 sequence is CASSQAWGGNYGYTF. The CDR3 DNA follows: TGTGCCAGCAGCCAAGCTTGGGGGGGGAACTATGGCTACACCTTC. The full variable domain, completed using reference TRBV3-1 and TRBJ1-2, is DTAVSQTPKYLVTQMGNDKSIKCEQNLGHDTMYWYKQDSKKFLKIMFSYNNKELIINETVPNRFSPKSPDKAHLNLHINSLELGDSAVYFCASSQAWGGNYGYTFGSGTRLTVV.

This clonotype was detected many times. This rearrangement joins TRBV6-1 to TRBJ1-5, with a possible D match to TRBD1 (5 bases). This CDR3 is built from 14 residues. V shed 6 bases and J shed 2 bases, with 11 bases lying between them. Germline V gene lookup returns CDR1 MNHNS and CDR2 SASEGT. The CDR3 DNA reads TGTGCCAGCAGCCGTGACAGAGGCAATCAGCCCCAGCATTTT. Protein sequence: CASSRDRGNQPQHF.

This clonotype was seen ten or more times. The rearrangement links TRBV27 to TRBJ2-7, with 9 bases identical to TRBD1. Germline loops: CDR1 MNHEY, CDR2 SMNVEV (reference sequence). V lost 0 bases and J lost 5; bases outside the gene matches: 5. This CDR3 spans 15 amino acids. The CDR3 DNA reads TGTGCCAGCAGTTTATCGTGGACAGGGGTGAACGAGCAGTACTTC. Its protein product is CASSLSWTGVNEQYF.

The CDR3 DNA is TGCAGTGCTAGAGGCGTACTAGCGGCGAACACCGGGGAGCTGTTTTTT. It encodes CSARGVLAANTGELFF. This chain links TRBV20-1 with TRBJ2-2; 8 bases align to TRBD2. Per the germline V gene, CDR1 is DFQATT and CDR2 is SNEGSKA (reference sequence). V dropped 1 base and J dropped 0; count of bases not matched to a gene: 4. The CDR3 totals 16 residues.

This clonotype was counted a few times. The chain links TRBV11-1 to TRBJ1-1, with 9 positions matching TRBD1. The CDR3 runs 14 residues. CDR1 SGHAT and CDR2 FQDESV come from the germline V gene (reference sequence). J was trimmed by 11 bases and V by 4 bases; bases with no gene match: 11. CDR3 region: CASSSLGGTGMAFF. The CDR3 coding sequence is TGTGCCAGCAGCTCCCTGGGCGGGACAGGGATGGCTTTCTTT.

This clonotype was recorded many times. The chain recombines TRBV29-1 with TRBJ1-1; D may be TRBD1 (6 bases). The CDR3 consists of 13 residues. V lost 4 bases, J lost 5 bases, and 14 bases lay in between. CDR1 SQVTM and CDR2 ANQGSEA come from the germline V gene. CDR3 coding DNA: TGCAGCGTTGCCCAGGGACATGGGACTGAAGCTTTCTTT. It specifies CSVAQGHGTEAFF.

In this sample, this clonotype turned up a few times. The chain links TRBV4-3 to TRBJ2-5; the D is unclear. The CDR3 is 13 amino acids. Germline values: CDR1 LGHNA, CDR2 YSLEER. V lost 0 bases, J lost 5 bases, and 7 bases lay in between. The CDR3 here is CASSQDLEETQYF. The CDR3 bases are TGCGCCAGCAGCCAAGATCTGGAGGAGACCCAGTACTTC.

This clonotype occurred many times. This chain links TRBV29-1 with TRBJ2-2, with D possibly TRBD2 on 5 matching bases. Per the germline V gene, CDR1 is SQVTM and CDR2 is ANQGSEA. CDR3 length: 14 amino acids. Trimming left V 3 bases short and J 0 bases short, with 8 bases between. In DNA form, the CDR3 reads TGCAGCGTTGATGGGGAGTCGAACACCGGGGAGCTGTTTTTT. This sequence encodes CSVDGESNTGELFF.

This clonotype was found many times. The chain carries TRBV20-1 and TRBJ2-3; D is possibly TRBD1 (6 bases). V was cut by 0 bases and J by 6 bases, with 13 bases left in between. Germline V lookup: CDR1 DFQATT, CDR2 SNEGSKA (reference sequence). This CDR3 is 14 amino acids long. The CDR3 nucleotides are TGCAGTGCTAGAGACCAGAGACAGGTCGATACGCAGTATTTT. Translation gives CSARDQRQVDTQYF.

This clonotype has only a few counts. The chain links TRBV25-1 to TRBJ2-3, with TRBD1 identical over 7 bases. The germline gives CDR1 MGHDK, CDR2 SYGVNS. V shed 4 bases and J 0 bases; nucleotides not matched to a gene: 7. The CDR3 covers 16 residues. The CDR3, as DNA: TGTGCCAGCAGTGCACATACAGGGGCTAGCACAGATACGCAGTATTTT. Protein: CASSAHTGASTDTQYF.

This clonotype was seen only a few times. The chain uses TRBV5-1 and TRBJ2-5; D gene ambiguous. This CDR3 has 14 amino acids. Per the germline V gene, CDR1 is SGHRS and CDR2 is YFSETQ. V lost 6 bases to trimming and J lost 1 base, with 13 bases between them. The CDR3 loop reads CASKTQATQETQYF. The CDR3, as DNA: TGCGCCAGCAAAACCCAGGCGACCCAAGAGACCCAGTACTTC.